This passage covers 10 T cell receptor beta chains from one sample sequenced in a study of blood T cell repertoires in COVID-19. Profiling relied on immunoSEQ multiplex PCR, and the TCRdb table lists in-frame clones only, not all of them. Of about 250,000 clones in the sample, around nine tenths were seen once. The sample comprised peripheral blood. The receptors shown here come from a woman in her fifties or sixties who had recovered from COVID-19.

The V call is TRBV7-8, the J call TRBJ1-2, with 7 positions matching TRBD1. There are 15 residues in the CDR3. Germline V gene data show CDR1 as SGHVS and CDR2 as FQNEAQ. The ends lost 1 base at V and 3 bases at J; junction bases unmatched: 5. CDR3 amino acids: CASSLGPGGYYGYTF. In nucleotides, the CDR3 is TGTGCCAGCAGCTTAGGCCCAGGGGGTTACTATGGCTACACCTTC. The full variable domain, its missing parts supplied by reference TRBV7-8 and TRBJ1-2, is GAGVSQSPRYKVAKRGQDVALRCDPISGHVSLFWYQQALGQGPEFLTYFQNEAQLDKSGLPSDRFFAERPEGSVSTLKIQRTQQEDSAVYLCASSLGPGGYYGYTFGSGTRLTVV.

The chain is built from TRBV29-1 and TRBJ2-1, with D uncertain. The V gene lost 7 bases and the J gene lost 0 bases, with 7 bases spanning the gap. CDR1 and CDR2 (germline): SQVTM, ANQGSEA. The CDR3 loop spans 12 amino acids. The DNA of the CDR3 is TGCAGCGCGGTCCTCTCCTACAATGAGCAGTTCTTC. Amino acid sequence: CSAVLSYNEQFF.

J is TRBJ2-3 and V is TRBV19; D is possibly TRBD2 (5 bases). The CDR3 covers 13 residues. Germline V CDR1 and CDR2: LNHDA, SQIVND (reference sequence). Trimming shortened V by 7 bases and J by 4 bases, and 12 bases separated the two germline ends. The CDR3 region has the DNA TGTGCCAGTACAGTAGTCGGGGCAGATACGCAGTATTTT. It codes for CASTVVGADTQYF. Full variable domain (missing parts from reference TRBV19 and TRBJ2-3): DGGITQSPKYLFRKEGQNVTLSCEQNLNHDAMYWYRQDPGQGLRLIYYSQIVNDFQKGDIAEGYSVSREKKESFPLTVTSAQKNPTAFYLCASTVVGADTQYFGPGTRLTVL.

The V gene is TRBV21-1, the J gene TRBJ1-4; no check of the table's D call, TRBD1, against the DNA was made. TRBV21-1 is noted as a pseudogene. The CDR3 sequence is 18 residues long. The chain's CDR3 is CASSKVGRGHRTNEKLFF. The CDR3 nucleotides read TGTGCCAGCAGCAAAGTCGGCAGGGGGCATCGAACTAATGAAAAACTGTTTTTT.

The chain couples TRBV4-3 to TRBJ2-7; TRBD1 agrees at 9 bases. The CDR3 has 14 residues. The ends lost 2 bases at V and 4 bases at J; junction bases unmatched: 3. CDR1 is LGHNA and CDR2 is YSLEER in the germline V gene. CDR3 in amino acids: CASSQQTGGYEQYF. CDR3 coding DNA: TGCGCCAGCAGCCAACAGACAGGGGGGTACGAGCAGTACTTC.

The chain is built from TRBV4-2 and TRBJ2-2; 13 nucleotides agree with TRBD2. Germline values: CDR1 LGHNA, CDR2 YNFKEQ. V lost 8 bases to trimming and J lost 4 bases; unmatched junction nucleotides: 1. The CDR3 extends over 14 amino acids. The CDR3 loop is CASRLAGGTGELFF. The CDR3 bases are TGTGCCAGCCGACTAGCGGGGGGCACCGGGGAGCTGTTTTTT.

The chain links TRBV7-2 to TRBJ2-1; D is unresolved. CDR3 length: 12 amino acids. Germline values: CDR1 SGHTA, CDR2 FQGNSA. Trimming cost V 4 bases and J 2 bases, with 3 bases left between them. CDR3 DNA sequence: TGTGCCAGCAGCTCAACCTACAATGAGCAGTTCTTC. Amino acids: CASSSTYNEQFF.

The chain recombines TRBV3-1 (or the pseudogene TRBV3-2) with TRBJ2-1; TRBD2 matches at 15 bases. Germline CDR1 and CDR2: LGHDT and YNNKEL (reference sequence). The J segment lost 6 bases and the V segment lost 4 bases, leaving 4 bases of the junction unmatched. The CDR3 totals 16 residues. The CDR3 spells CASSLRTSGGANEQFF. In DNA form, the CDR3 reads TGTGCCAGCAGCCTTCGGACTAGCGGGGGGGCCAATGAGCAGTTCTTC.

The CDR3 is CASSLAASSGELFF. The CDR3, as DNA: TGTGCCAGCAGCTTAGCCGCGTCTTCCGGGGAGCTGTTTTTT. The V call is TRBV7-9, the J call TRBJ2-2, with D unclear. From germline, CDR1 is SEHNR and CDR2 FQNEAQ (reference sequence). V lost 0 bases, J lost 6 bases, and 8 bases lay in between. The CDR3 contains 14 residues.

The chain combines TRBV7-9 with TRBJ1-5; D call uncertain. V was cut by 8 bases and J by 3 bases, with 14 bases left in between. The CDR3 runs 14 residues. The germline V gene encodes CDR1 SEHNR and CDR2 FQNEAQ (reference sequence). CDR3 DNA: TGTGCCAGCTCTTCCGCTCAGAACAATCAGCCCCAGCATTTT. Its protein is CASSSAQNNQPQHF.